This is a list of T cell receptor beta chains from one sample in a study of blood T cell repertoires in COVID-19. TCRdb's copy holds only in-frame clones and misses some; the assay was immunoSEQ multiplex PCR. The sample contains 200,000 to 250,000 clones, about 88% of which appear only once. The sequenced sample was peripheral blood. These receptors were obtained from a woman aged 45-59 years with COVID-19, enrolled during active disease. CDR3s include the opening cysteine and the closing phenylalanine or tryptophan. The order of the fields is V gene, clone size, D gene, J gene, CDR3 protein, CDR3 DNA. A D gene is named only where the DNA matches it firmly. Size is stated for part of the rows, as once, few or many counts, or as a class when the clone is expanded.

V gene: TRBV7-9; clone size: .; D gene: TRBD1; J gene: TRBJ1-2; CDR3 protein: CASSIPGQGHGYTF; CDR3 DNA: TGTGCCAGCAGCATACCGGGACAGGGTCATGGCTACACCTTC
V gene: TRBV18; clone size: few; D gene: .; J gene: TRBJ1-5; CDR3 protein: CASSLKGGAGSNQPQHF; CDR3 DNA: TGTGCCAGCTCACTGAAGGGGGGGGCAGGGAGCAATCAGCCCCAGCATTTT
V gene: TRBV28; clone size: .; D gene: TRBD1; J gene: TRBJ1-1; CDR3 protein: CASSSRTGLGATEAFF; CDR3 DNA: TGTGCCAGCAGTTCTCGGACAGGGCTGGGCGCCACTGAAGCTTTCTTT
V gene: TRBV5-8; clone size: .; D gene: .; J gene: TRBJ2-1; CDR3 protein: CASSLAPYYNEQFF; CDR3 DNA: TGTGCCAGCAGCTTGGCTCCTTACTACAATGAGCAGTTCTTC
V gene: TRBV27; clone size: .; D gene: .; J gene: TRBJ1-3; CDR3 protein: CASRPTAGNTIYF; CDR3 DNA: TGTGCCAGCAGGCCGACAGCTGGAAACACCATATATTTT
V gene: TRBV19; clone size: .; D gene: .; J gene: TRBJ1-4; CDR3 protein: CATSGTYEKLFF; CDR3 DNA: TGTGCCACGTCCGGGACATATGAAAAACTGTTTTTT
V gene: TRBV5-1; clone size: .; D gene: .; J gene: TRBJ2-1; CDR3 protein: CASSFPGREQFF; CDR3 DNA: TGCGCCAGCAGCTTCCCAGGGCGGGAGCAGTTCTTC
V gene: TRBV30; clone size: .; D gene: .; J gene: TRBJ2-7; CDR3 protein: CAWSVGGEQYF; CDR3 DNA: TGTGCCTGGAGTGTAGGGGGCGAGCAGTACTTC
V gene: TRBV19; clone size: once; D gene: TRBD2; J gene: TRBJ2-2; CDR3 protein: CASSISGGAGELFF; CDR3 DNA: TGTGCCAGTAGTATTAGCGGGGGAGCCGGGGAGCTGTTTTTT
V gene: TRBV7-2; clone size: .; D gene: .; J gene: TRBJ1-2; CDR3 protein: CASSLAGAGNYGYTF; CDR3 DNA: TGTGCCAGCAGCTTAGCGGGCGCGGGGAACTATGGCTACACCTTC
V gene: TRBV7-3; clone size: .; D gene: .; J gene: TRBJ2-6; CDR3 protein: CASSLLTGPSGANVLTF; CDR3 DNA: TGTGCCAGCAGCTTACTAACAGGGCCCTCTGGGGCCAACGTCCTGACTTTC
V gene: TRBV19; clone size: once; D gene: .; J gene: TRBJ1-1; CDR3 protein: CASSTISGFTEAFF; CDR3 DNA: TGTGCCAGTAGCACGATTTCCGGGTTCACTGAAGCTTTCTTT
V gene: TRBV7-6; clone size: .; D gene: .; J gene: TRBJ2-7; CDR3 protein: CASSLATGYEQYF; CDR3 DNA: TGTGCCAGCAGCTTAGCGACGGGATACGAGCAGTACTTC
V gene: TRBV6-5; clone size: .; D gene: TRBD1; J gene: TRBJ1-2; CDR3 protein: CASKPRGNPHYGYTF; CDR3 DNA: TGTGCCAGCAAGCCCAGGGGGAACCCTCACTATGGCTACACCTTC
V gene: TRBV5-1; clone size: .; D gene: .; J gene: TRBJ2-1; CDR3 protein: CASSFRGGNNEQFF; CDR3 DNA: TGCGCCAGCAGCTTCCGGGGAGGAAACAATGAGCAGTTCTTC
V gene: TRBV27; clone size: .; D gene: TRBD1; J gene: TRBJ2-5; CDR3 protein: CASSSRKTGPETQYF; CDR3 DNA: TGTGCCAGCAGTTCTCGGAAGACAGGGCCAGAGACCCAGTACTTC
V gene: TRBV5-6; clone size: once; D gene: TRBD1; J gene: TRBJ2-6; CDR3 protein: CASTLGQGASRANVLTF; CDR3 DNA: TGTGCCAGCACCTTGGGACAGGGGGCTTCGAGGGCCAACGTCCTGACTTTC
V gene: TRBV28; clone size: .; D gene: .; J gene: TRBJ1-3; CDR3 protein: CASSLRGNTIYF; CDR3 DNA: TGTGCCAGCAGTTTAAGGGGGAACACCATATATTTT
V gene: TRBV14; clone size: .; D gene: TRBD1; J gene: TRBJ2-7; CDR3 protein: CASSLNRGAYEQYF; CDR3 DNA: TGTGCCAGCAGCCTAAACAGGGGAGCCTACGAGCAGTACTTC
V gene: TRBV5-1; clone size: .; D gene: .; J gene: TRBJ2-2; CDR3 protein: CASSPFNTGELFF; CDR3 DNA: TGCGCCAGCAGCCCATTTAACACCGGGGAGCTGTTTTTT
V gene: TRBV19; clone size: .; D gene: TRBD1; J gene: TRBJ1-6; CDR3 protein: CASREQGVGNSPLHF; CDR3 DNA: TGTGCCAGCCGGGAACAGGGGGTTGGGAATTCACCCCTCCACTTT
V gene: TRBV7-9; clone size: few; D gene: TRBD1; J gene: TRBJ1-2; CDR3 protein: CASSSNHRDRFNYGYTF; CDR3 DNA: TGTGCCAGCAGCTCCAATCACCGGGACAGATTTAACTATGGCTACACCTTC
V gene: TRBV30; clone size: .; D gene: .; J gene: TRBJ1-1; CDR3 protein: CAWSVRVNTEAFF; CDR3 DNA: TGTGCCTGGAGTGTACGGGTAAACACTGAAGCTTTCTTT
V gene: TRBV30; clone size: .; D gene: .; J gene: TRBJ1-4; CDR3 protein: CAWGGGPNEKLFF; CDR3 DNA: TGTGCCTGGGGCGGGGGGCCCAATGAAAAACTGTTTTTT
V gene: TRBV9; clone size: .; D gene: .; J gene: TRBJ2-1; CDR3 protein: CASSGGPGIEQFF; CDR3 DNA: TGTGCCAGCAGCGGGGGGCCGGGCATCGAGCAGTTCTTC
V gene: TRBV19; clone size: .; D gene: TRBD2; J gene: TRBJ2-2; CDR3 protein: CASSPYGGGALGTGELFF; CDR3 DNA: TGTGCCAGTAGCCCCTACGGCGGGGGGGCCTTGGGCACCGGGGAGCTGTTTTTT
V gene: TRBV4-1; clone size: .; D gene: .; J gene: TRBJ1-5; CDR3 protein: CASSQEPRMKPQHF; CDR3 DNA: TGCGCCAGCAGCCAAGAACCCAGAATGAAGCCCCAGCATTTT
V gene: TRBV7-5; clone size: .; D gene: .; J gene: TRBJ1-6; CDR3 protein: CARSLAGYGSPLHF; CDR3 DNA: TGTGCCAGAAGCTTAGCAGGGTATGGTTCACCCCTCCACTTT
V gene: TRBV10-3; clone size: .; D gene: TRBD2; J gene: TRBJ2-2; CDR3 protein: CASGRVTGELFF; CDR3 DNA: TGTGCCTCGGGGAGGGTCACCGGGGAGCTGTTTTTT
V gene: TRBV19; clone size: .; D gene: .; J gene: TRBJ2-3; CDR3 protein: CASSSAADTQYF; CDR3 DNA: TGTGCCAGTAGCTCAGCGGCAGATACGCAGTATTTT
V gene: TRBV2; clone size: .; D gene: TRBD2; J gene: TRBJ2-5; CDR3 protein: CASSDRTSGGTQYF; CDR3 DNA: TGTGCCAGCAGTGATCGAACTAGCGGGGGGACCCAGTACTTC
V gene: TRBV29-1; clone size: .; D gene: TRBD2; J gene: TRBJ2-3; CDR3 protein: CSVDTGGRRTDTQYF; CDR3 DNA: TGCAGCGTCGACACGGGGGGTAGGCGCACAGATACGCAGTATTTT
V gene: TRBV7-2; clone size: .; D gene: .; J gene: TRBJ1-2; CDR3 protein: CASSSRVNYGYTF; CDR3 DNA: TGTGCCAGCAGCTCACGGGTTAACTATGGCTACACCTTC
V gene: TRBV19; clone size: .; D gene: .; J gene: TRBJ2-2; CDR3 protein: CASSETNSNTGELFF; CDR3 DNA: TGTGCCAGTAGCGAGACTAACTCGAACACCGGGGAGCTGTTTTTT
V gene: TRBV25-1; clone size: .; D gene: TRBD1; J gene: TRBJ1-2; CDR3 protein: CASTDYRGYGYTF; CDR3 DNA: TGTGCCAGCACCGACTACAGGGGCTATGGCTACACCTTC
V gene: TRBV5-1; clone size: .; D gene: TRBD2; J gene: TRBJ2-1; CDR3 protein: CASSIGLAGGREQFF; CDR3 DNA: TGCGCCAGCAGCATAGGACTAGCGGGGGGCCGGGAGCAGTTCTTC
V gene: TRBV14; clone size: .; D gene: TRBD1; J gene: TRBJ1-1; CDR3 protein: CASSHQGGGTEAFF; CDR3 DNA: TGTGCCAGCAGCCATCAGGGGGGCGGCACTGAAGCTTTCTTT
V gene: TRBV19; clone size: .; D gene: .; J gene: TRBJ1-2; CDR3 protein: CASSRGGLAYGYTF; CDR3 DNA: TGTGCCAGTAGTCGGGGAGGCTTGGCCTATGGCTACACCTTC
V gene: TRBV12-5; clone size: .; D gene: .; J gene: TRBJ1-2; CDR3 protein: CASGTGVLYGYTF; CDR3 DNA: TGTGCTAGTGGTACGGGGGTCCTCTATGGCTACACCTTC
V gene: TRBV14; clone size: few; D gene: TRBD1; J gene: TRBJ2-5; CDR3 protein: CASSLRQGVMQTQYF; CDR3 DNA: TGTGCCAGCAGCCTACGCCAGGGGGTGATGCAGACCCAGTACTTC
V gene: TRBV11-2; clone size: .; D gene: .; J gene: TRBJ1-1; CDR3 protein: CASSLRAGAESNPAFF; CDR3 DNA: TGTGCCAGCAGCTTAAGGGCAGGGGCTGAGTCTAATCCAGCTTTCTTT
V gene: TRBV19; clone size: .; D gene: .; J gene: TRBJ2-2; CDR3 protein: CASSITVGELFF; CDR3 DNA: TGTGCCAGTAGTATTACTGTTGGGGAGCTGTTTTTT
V gene: TRBV3-1/TRBV3-2; clone size: .; D gene: TRBD2; J gene: TRBJ2-2; CDR3 protein: CASSHRLALTNTGELFF; CDR3 DNA: TGTGCCAGCAGCCACCGACTAGCCTTAACGAACACCGGGGAGCTGTTTTTT
V gene: TRBV15; clone size: .; D gene: TRBD1; J gene: TRBJ2-7; CDR3 protein: CATSRGQGKQYF; CDR3 DNA: TGTGCCACCAGCAGAGGACAGGGAAAGCAGTACTTC
V gene: TRBV6-4; clone size: .; D gene: .; J gene: TRBJ1-6; CDR3 protein: CASSREYNSPLHF; CDR3 DNA: TGTGCCAGCAGTCGGGAGTATAATTCACCCCTCCACTTT
V gene: TRBV5-6; clone size: .; D gene: TRBD1; J gene: TRBJ2-7; CDR3 protein: CASRLVGQGPDEQYF; CDR3 DNA: TGTGCCAGCAGATTGGTGGGACAGGGACCGGACGAGCAGTACTTC
V gene: TRBV28; clone size: .; D gene: TRBD1; J gene: TRBJ1-2; CDR3 protein: CASILRDSRPNGYTF; CDR3 DNA: TGTGCCAGCATCCTGCGGGACAGTCGGCCGAATGGCTACACCTTC
V gene: TRBV6-5; clone size: .; D gene: .; J gene: TRBJ2-5; CDR3 protein: CATSGGLYQETQYF; CDR3 DNA: TGTGCCACCTCTGGGGGACTGTACCAAGAGACCCAGTACTTC
V gene: TRBV5-1; clone size: .; D gene: .; J gene: TRBJ2-1; CDR3 protein: CASRGGGSYNEQFF; CDR3 DNA: TGCGCCAGCAGGGGTGGCGGCTCCTACAATGAGCAGTTCTTC
V gene: TRBV4-3; clone size: .; D gene: TRBD1; J gene: TRBJ1-5; CDR3 protein: CASSQAIGQVNQPQHF; CDR3 DNA: TGCGCCAGCAGCCAAGCAATCGGACAGGTCAATCAGCCCCAGCATTTT
V gene: TRBV30; clone size: .; D gene: .; J gene: TRBJ2-1; CDR3 protein: CAVDGRASSEQFF; CDR3 DNA: TGTGCCGTCGACGGCAGGGCGTCAAGTGAGCAGTTCTTC
V gene: TRBV7-9; clone size: few; D gene: .; J gene: TRBJ1-1; CDR3 protein: CASRLGGVTEAFF; CDR3 DNA: TGTGCCAGCAGATTAGGGGGAGTCACTGAAGCTTTCTTT
V gene: TRBV6-2/TRBV6-3; clone size: once; D gene: TRBD1; J gene: TRBJ2-2; CDR3 protein: CASSADRGMDTGELFF; CDR3 DNA: TGTGCCAGCAGTGCCGACAGGGGGATGGACACCGGGGAGCTGTTTTTT
V gene: TRBV28; clone size: .; D gene: .; J gene: TRBJ1-2; CDR3 protein: CASSFPRGTNYGYTF; CDR3 DNA: TGTGCCAGCAGTTTCCCCCGGGGTACTAACTATGGCTACACCTTC
V gene: TRBV19; clone size: .; D gene: .; J gene: TRBJ2-1; CDR3 protein: CASSTTRYEQFF; CDR3 DNA: TGTGCCAGTAGTACTACTAGATATGAGCAGTTCTTC